The entry that follows covers one T cell receptor (beta chain) sequence. The specificity of this receptor is unknown. Per-nucleotide qualities are absent, and no much larger clonotype sits a single base away. In the prospective study, participants were about 18 to 95 years old, resided in about 25 geographic areas of the United States, and were enrolled through a virtual design. In the prospective study, cohorts were assigned on the basis of participant-reported clinical history obtained from a screening survey and a study questionnaire. A participant counted as exposed if, within 2 weeks of entering the study, that participant had been in contact with someone who had a PCR-confirmed or clinician-diagnosed COVID-19 case. In the prospective study, whole blood, serum and a nasopharyngeal or oropharyngeal swab were collected from each participant by mobile phlebotomists. Additional blood draws and questionnaires over a 2-month period could optionally be provided by prospective study participants. Before DNA extraction, blood samples from the prospective study were shipped at room temperature or frozen.

TCRbeta CDR3 regions were amplified from genomic DNA by means of the immunoSEQ Assay, a bias-controlled multiplex PCR. Per the source publication's procedure: The number of nucleated cells in each sample was estimated by amplification of reference gene primers within the assay. To quantify the absolute abundance of each unique TCRbeta CDR3 rearrangement, sequence reads were collapsed and filtered. Productive Simpson clonality was computed per sample as the square root of Simpson's diversity index over productive rearrangements. TCRdb carries this immuneACCESS record with in-frame sequences only. Its versions omit some clonotypes, under half of them owing to an unresolved V gene in the studies checked, with the rest unexplained. V, J and clone size are taken as reported in that table, and D and trimming were inferred from the DNA itself. This sample comprises 280,000 or so clones, around 92% of them detected only once. The ten largest clonotypes hold 2.5% to 3.5% of the sample.

The data are from a study of blood T cell repertoires in COVID-19 (dated by TCRdb to 2019 to 2021). Broadly, across the study: The collaborator samples originated in the United States, Italy and Spain and spanned the acute and convalescent phases of COVID-19. The repertoires were released in a freely available public database meant as a resource for research on the immune response to SARS-CoV-2. Subjects who had been exposed to COVID-19, were actively infected with it, or had recovered from it provided the deeply sampled blood TCRbeta repertoires that made up the dataset. Nearly every sample came with metadata listing a de-identified subject ID, COVID-19 status, age in years and sex. The samples were drawn from two sources: the first 160 participants of the ongoing ImmuneRACE study, and 1,200 or so subjects contributed by 6 global collaborators. The prospective study material was composed of cDNA or gDNA derived from T cells, B-cell-depleted T cells, or PBMCs. HLA class I and class II types, where available, came from metadata supplied by the sample provider rather than from assay-based typing.

Broad study findings and their caveats: How much clinical and demographic metadata was included differed by source and by participant, and the metadata was provided uncurated.

CDR1 KGHSH and CDR2 LQKENI are derived from the germline V gene. Here V drops 0 bases and J drops 5 bases, and the junction holds 2 bases not matched to any gene. The CDR3, cysteine through phenylalanine, is 15 amino acids long. Only CDR3 DNA remains: 45 bases, in frame from the first base. This clonotype was sampled from a woman aged 50 to 60 who had been exposed to COVID-19. Sequenced sample: PBMCs or T cells enriched from blood (not recorded which). The receptor chain draws on TRBV18 and TRBJ2-7; 12 of the junction bases match TRBD2. In nucleotide form, the sequence is TGTGCCAGCTCACCACCGCTAGCGGGGGGGAACGAGCAGTACTTC. It codes for CASSPPLAGGNEQYF.